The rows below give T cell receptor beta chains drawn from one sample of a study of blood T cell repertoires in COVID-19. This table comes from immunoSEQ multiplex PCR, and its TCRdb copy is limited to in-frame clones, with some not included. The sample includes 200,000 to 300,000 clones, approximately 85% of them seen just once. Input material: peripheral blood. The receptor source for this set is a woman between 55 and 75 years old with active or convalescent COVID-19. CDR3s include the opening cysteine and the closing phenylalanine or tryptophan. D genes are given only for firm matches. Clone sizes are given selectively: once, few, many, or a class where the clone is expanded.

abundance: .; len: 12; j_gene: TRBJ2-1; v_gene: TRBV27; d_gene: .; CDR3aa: CASSSDQNEQFF; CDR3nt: TGTGCCAGCAGTTCAGATCAGAATGAGCAGTTCTTC
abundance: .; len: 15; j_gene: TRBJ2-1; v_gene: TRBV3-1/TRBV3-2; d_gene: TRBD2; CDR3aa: CASSWTSGGGNEQFF; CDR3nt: TGTGCCAGCAGCTGGACTAGCGGGGGAGGTAATGAGCAGTTCTTC
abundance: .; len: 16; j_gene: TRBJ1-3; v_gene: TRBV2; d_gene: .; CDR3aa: CASSELDSLSGNTIYF; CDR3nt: TGTGCCAGCAGTGAACTGGACAGTCTCTCTGGAAACACCATATATTTT
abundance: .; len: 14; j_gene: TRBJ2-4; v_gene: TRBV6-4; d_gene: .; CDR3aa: CASSAGGGSNIQYF; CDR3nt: TGTGCCAGCAGTGCTGGAGGGGGCTCAAACATTCAGTACTTC
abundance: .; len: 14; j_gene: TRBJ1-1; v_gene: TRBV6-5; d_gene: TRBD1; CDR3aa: CASRADRGWTEAFF; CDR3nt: TGTGCCAGCAGAGCCGACAGGGGTTGGACTGAAGCTTTCTTT
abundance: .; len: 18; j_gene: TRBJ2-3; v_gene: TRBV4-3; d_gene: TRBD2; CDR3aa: CASSQQLAGGPGADTQYF; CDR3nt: TGCGCCAGCAGCCAACAACTAGCGGGGGGACCGGGCGCAGATACGCAGTATTTT
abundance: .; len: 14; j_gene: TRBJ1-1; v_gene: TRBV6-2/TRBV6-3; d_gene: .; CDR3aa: CASSYSRVGTEAFF; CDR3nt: TGTGCCAGCAGTTACTCGAGGGTTGGGACTGAAGCTTTCTTT
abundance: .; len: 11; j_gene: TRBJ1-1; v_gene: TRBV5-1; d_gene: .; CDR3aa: CASREETEAFF; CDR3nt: TGCGCCAGCAGAGAGGAAACTGAAGCTTTCTTT
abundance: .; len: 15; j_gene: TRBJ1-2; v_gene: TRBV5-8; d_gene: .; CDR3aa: CASPTAGGFRYGYTF; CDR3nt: TGTGCCAGCCCGACGGCCGGGGGTTTCCGCTATGGCTACACCTTC
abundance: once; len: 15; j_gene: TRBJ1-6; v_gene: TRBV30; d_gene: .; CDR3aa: CAWSVSRAGNSPLHF; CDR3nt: TGTGCCTGGAGTGTGAGCAGGGCTGGCAATTCACCCCTCCACTTT
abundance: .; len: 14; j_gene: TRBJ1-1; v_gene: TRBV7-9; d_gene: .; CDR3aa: CASSLAREGTEAFF; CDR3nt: TGTGCCAGCAGCTTAGCGCGTGAGGGAACTGAAGCTTTCTTT
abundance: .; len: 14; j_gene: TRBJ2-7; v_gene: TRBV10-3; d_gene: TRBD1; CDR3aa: CAIRRQGVTYEQYF; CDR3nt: TGTGCCATCAGGAGACAGGGGGTAACGTACGAGCAGTACTTC
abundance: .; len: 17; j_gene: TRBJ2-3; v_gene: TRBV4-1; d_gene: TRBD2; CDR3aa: CASSQDPSGGALDTQYF; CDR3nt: TGCGCCAGCAGCCAAGATCCTAGCGGGGGGGCCCTGGATACGCAGTATTTT
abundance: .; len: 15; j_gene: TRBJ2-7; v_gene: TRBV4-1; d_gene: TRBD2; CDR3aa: CASSQDLLAGGEQYF; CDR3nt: TGCGCCAGCAGCCAAGATTTACTAGCGGGGGGCGAGCAGTACTTC
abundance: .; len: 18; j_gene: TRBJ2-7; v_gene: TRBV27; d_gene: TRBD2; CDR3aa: CASSLSGLAGGSSYEQYF; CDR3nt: TGTGCCAGCAGTTTATCTGGACTAGCGGGGGGGAGCTCCTACGAGCAGTACTTC
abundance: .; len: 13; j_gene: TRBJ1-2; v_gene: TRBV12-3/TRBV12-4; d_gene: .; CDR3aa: CASSLEQIYDYTF; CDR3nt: TGTGCCAGCAGTTTAGAACAGATCTATGACTACACCTTC
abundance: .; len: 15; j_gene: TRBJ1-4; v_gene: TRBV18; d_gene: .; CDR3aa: CASSPFGDRNEKLFF; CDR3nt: TGTGCCAGCTCACCATTTGGAGACAGAAATGAAAAACTGTTTTTT
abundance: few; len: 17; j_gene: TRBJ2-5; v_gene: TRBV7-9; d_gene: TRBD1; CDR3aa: CASSQHRGASKQETQYF; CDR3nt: TGTGCCAGCAGTCAACACAGGGGCGCCTCAAAACAAGAGACCCAGTACTTC
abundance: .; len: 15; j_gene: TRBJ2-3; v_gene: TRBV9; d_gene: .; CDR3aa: CASSVVGGSTDTQYF; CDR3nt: TGTGCCAGCAGCGTAGTTGGGGGGAGCACAGATACGCAGTATTTT
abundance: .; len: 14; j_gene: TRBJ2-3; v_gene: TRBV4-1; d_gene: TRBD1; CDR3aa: CASSQAPDGTGENF; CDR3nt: TGCGCCAGCAGCCAAGCCCCGGACGGGACAGGGGAGAATTTT
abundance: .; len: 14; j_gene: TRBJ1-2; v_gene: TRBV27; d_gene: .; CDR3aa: CASSPRRVLYGYTF; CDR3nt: TGTGCCAGCAGTCCCCGGCGGGTACTCTATGGCTACACCTTC
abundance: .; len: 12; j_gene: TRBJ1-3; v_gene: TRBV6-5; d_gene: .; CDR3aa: CASSSLRGTIYF; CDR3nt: TGTGCCAGCAGTTCCCTCCGGGGCACCATATATTTT
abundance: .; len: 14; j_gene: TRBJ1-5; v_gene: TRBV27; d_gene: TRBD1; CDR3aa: CASSFQGGGQPQHF; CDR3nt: TGTGCCAGCAGTTTTCAGGGGGGAGGCCAGCCCCAGCATTTT
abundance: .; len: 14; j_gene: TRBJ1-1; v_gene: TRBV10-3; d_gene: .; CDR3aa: CAINKVGQSTEAFF; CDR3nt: TGTGCCATCAATAAAGTAGGACAGAGCACTGAAGCTTTCTTT
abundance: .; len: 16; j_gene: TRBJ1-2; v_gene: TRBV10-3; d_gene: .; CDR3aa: CAISALTGLGNYGYTF; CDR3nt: TGTGCCATCAGTGCCTTAACAGGGTTAGGGAACTATGGCTACACCTTC
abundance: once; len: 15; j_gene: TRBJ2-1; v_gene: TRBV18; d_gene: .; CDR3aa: CASSQNRGSYNEQFF; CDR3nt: TGTGCCAGCTCCCAGAACCGGGGCTCCTACAATGAGCAGTTCTTC
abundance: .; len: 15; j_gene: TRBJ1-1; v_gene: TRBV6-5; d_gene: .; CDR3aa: CASSYSRVMNTEAFF; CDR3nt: TGTGCCAGCAGTTACTCGAGGGTTATGAACACTGAAGCTTTCTTT
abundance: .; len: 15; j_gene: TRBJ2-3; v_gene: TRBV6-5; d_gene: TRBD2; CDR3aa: CASSSRGGRTDTQYF; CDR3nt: TGTGCCAGCAGTAGTCGGGGGGGGAGGACAGATACGCAGTATTTT
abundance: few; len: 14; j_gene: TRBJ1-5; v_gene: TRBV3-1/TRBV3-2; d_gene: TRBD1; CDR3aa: CASSLGQSGQPQHF; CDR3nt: TGTGCCAGCAGCCTGGGACAGTCAGGACAGCCCCAGCATTTT
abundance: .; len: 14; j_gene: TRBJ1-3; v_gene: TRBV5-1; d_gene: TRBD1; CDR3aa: CASSSGTGGNTIYF; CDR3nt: TGCGCCAGCAGCTCCGGGACAGGGGGAAACACCATATATTTT
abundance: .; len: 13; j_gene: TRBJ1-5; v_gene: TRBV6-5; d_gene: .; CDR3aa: CASGWTANQPQHF; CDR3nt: TGTGCCAGCGGGTGGACAGCTAATCAGCCCCAGCATTTT
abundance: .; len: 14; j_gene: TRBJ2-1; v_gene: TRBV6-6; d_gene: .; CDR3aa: CASSYSSVVDEQFF; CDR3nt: TGTGCCAGCAGTTACTCTAGTGTGGTAGATGAGCAGTTCTTC
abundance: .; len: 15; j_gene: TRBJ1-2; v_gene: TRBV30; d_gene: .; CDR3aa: CAWTPGRGYNYGYTF; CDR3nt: TGTGCCTGGACCCCCGGCAGGGGATACAACTATGGCTACACCTTC